These T cell receptor beta chains were read from a single sample in a study of blood T cell repertoires in COVID-19. Method: immunoSEQ multiplex PCR; TCRdb's copy keeps in-frame clones and lacks some. The table includes about 200,000 clones, 65% to 85% detected once. Sequences were obtained from peripheral blood. The receptors here all came from a woman aged 80 or older with acute or convalescent COVID-19. Both conserved end residues are trimmed from each CDR3. Each record gives: V gene, J gene, clone size, CDR3 protein. Some rows have no size entry. The others give once, few or many, or a class for an expanded clone.

>TRBV3-1/TRBV3-2|TRBJ1-3|.
ASSQDGGNTIY
>TRBV30|TRBJ2-7|.
AWSLRGTGDEQY
>TRBV19|TRBJ1-3|few
ATREGSGNTIY
>TRBV28|TRBJ1-3|.
ASSDRASGNTIY
>TRBV9|TRBJ1-6|.
ASSPSRESPLH
>TRBV6-5|TRBJ2-1|.
ASSLLAGGGDEQF
>TRBV5-1|TRBJ2-5|.
ASSSGGGEETQY
>TRBV20-1|TRBJ2-1|once
SASSRDEQF
>TRBV7-9|TRBJ1-5|.
ASSSAGTGFYSNQPQH
>TRBV3-1/TRBV3-2|TRBJ2-7|.
ASSHRSGQTYEQY
>TRBV18|TRBJ1-3|.
ASSPQGDTIY
>TRBV5-1|TRBJ1-6|.
ASSATYQTGGYNSPLH
>TRBV5-1|TRBJ2-1|.
ASSLGQSPNEQF
>TRBV9|TRBJ1-1|.
ASSPTGYGDTEAF
>TRBV9|TRBJ2-1|.
ASSVAPSSGTYNEQF
>TRBV5-1|TRBJ2-3|once
ASSTTRGSTDTQY
>TRBV5-1|TRBJ2-7|.
ASSPGQAPYEQY
>TRBV27|TRBJ2-2|.
ASSPGLNTGELF
>TRBV4-1|TRBJ2-1|few
ASSPRYGGGRNNEQF
>TRBV18|TRBJ2-1|many
ASSLTGGYNEQF
>TRBV23-1|TRBJ2-3|.
ASLDGQGREADTQY
>TRBV4-2|TRBJ1-5|.
ASSQEGGQDQPQH
>TRBV12-5|TRBJ1-2|.
ASGLVLGPAGNYGYT
>TRBV13|TRBJ2-7|.
ASSYGLAGVPEQY
>TRBV27|TRBJ2-2|.
ASSLEGRDTGELF
>TRBV6-5|TRBJ1-1|.
ASQGRDTEAF
>TRBV6-6|TRBJ2-2|.
ASSPDDRVTGELF
>TRBV4-1|TRBJ2-7|.
ASSPRQGSYEQY